This TCR beta chain originates from a study of blood T cell repertoires in COVID-19 (dated by TCRdb to about 2020). About the study as a whole: The collaborator samples originated in the United States, Italy and Spain and spanned the acute and convalescent phases of COVID-19. The dataset comprised deeply sampled blood TCRbeta repertoires from subjects exposed to, actively infected with, or recovered from COVID-19. Sample metadata almost always included a de-identified subject ID, COVID-19 status, age in years and sex. The material from the prospective study consisted of cDNA or gDNA derived from T cells, B-cell-depleted T cells, or PBMCs. The samples were drawn from the first 160 participants of the ongoing ImmuneRACE study and from 1,254 subjects provided by 6 global collaborators. A freely available public database, intended as a resource for researchers studying the immune response to SARS-CoV-2, is where the repertoires were released. Where available, HLA class I and class II types were taken from metadata supplied by the sample provider and were not determined by assay-based typing. What the study reported, not specific to this receptor: The amount of clinical and demographic metadata varied by source and participant and was provided uncurated.

Worth noting for this clone: What antigen it recognizes has not been identified. No base qualities exist here, and no much larger clone lies one base off it.

One collaborating source in Seattle enrolled patients while the patients were actively infected and followed the patients over time throughout the course of disease. Whole blood was collected in K2EDTA tubes by collaborating institutions according to the institutions' own protocols. Collaborator samples were shipped for TCRbeta analysis as frozen whole blood, isolated PBMCs, or DNA extracted from either sample type. TCRbeta CDR3 regions were amplified from genomic DNA using the immunoSEQ Assay, a bias-controlled multiplex PCR. On the study's bioinformatics: The number of nucleated cells in each sample was estimated by amplification of reference gene primers within the assay. To quantify the absolute abundance of each unique TCRbeta CDR3 rearrangement, sequence reads were collapsed and filtered. Productive Simpson clonality was computed per sample as the square root of Simpson's diversity index over productive rearrangements. This is the immuneACCESS table as TCRdb keeps it, with only in-frame sequences that have V and J called. A part of the clones is gone; compared with another copy, unresolved V genes explain less than half, and the rest is unexplained. The DNA was the basis for D and trimming; V, J and clone size are from that table. This sample has roughly 200,000 clones in its table, and 79% of those were observed once. The ten largest clones represent about 6.5% of the sample.

The receptor's source is a woman between 40 and 55 years old with COVID-19, enrolled during active disease. Sequenced material: peripheral blood.

The CDR3 sequence is CASSLLPGGTEAFF. The bases read TGTGCCAGCAGCTTATTGCCGGGGGGCACTGAAGCTTTCTTT. The chain uses TRBV7-9 and TRBJ1-1; the D segment could be TRBD1, given 5 matching bases. The junction carries 11 bases between V and J, which are trimmed by 2 bases and 4 bases respectively. The germline V gene (reference sequence) provides CDR1 SEHNR and CDR2 FQNEAQ. The CDR3 spans 14 residues, from the cysteine through the phenylalanine. The DNA shown is the 42-base CDR3, in frame from base 1.